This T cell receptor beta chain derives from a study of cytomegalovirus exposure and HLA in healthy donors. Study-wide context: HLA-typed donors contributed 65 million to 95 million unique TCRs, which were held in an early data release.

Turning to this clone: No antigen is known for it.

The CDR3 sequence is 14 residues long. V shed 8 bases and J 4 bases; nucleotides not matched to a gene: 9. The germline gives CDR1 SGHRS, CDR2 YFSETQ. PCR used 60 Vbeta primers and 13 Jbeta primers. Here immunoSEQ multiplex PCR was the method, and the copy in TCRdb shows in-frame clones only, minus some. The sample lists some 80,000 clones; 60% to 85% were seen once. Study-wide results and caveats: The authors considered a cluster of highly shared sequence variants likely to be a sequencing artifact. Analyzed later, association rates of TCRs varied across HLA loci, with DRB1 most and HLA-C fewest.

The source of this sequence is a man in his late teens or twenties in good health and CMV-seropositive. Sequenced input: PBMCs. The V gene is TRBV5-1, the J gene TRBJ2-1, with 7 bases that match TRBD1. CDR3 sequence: CASYRQGNYNEQFF. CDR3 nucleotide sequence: TGCGCCAGTTATAGACAGGGAAATTACAATGAGCAGTTCTTC.